The 9 T cell receptor beta chains below all came from one sample that was sequenced in a study of CD8+ T cells in alopecia areata. Investigators isolated RNA and reverse transcribed it into cDNA to act as the sequencing template. Only in-frame clones appear in the TCRdb table, and some are missing; sequencing was by immunoSEQ multiplex PCR. The table records fewer than 200,000 clones, around 50% of them present only once. The sample in question was CD4+ T cells sorted from blood, obtained at week 0. These receptor sequences come from a human donor with alopecia areata.

This chain links TRBV9 with TRBJ2-1, with unresolved D. Between the trimmed V and J ends, which lost 4 bases and 9 bases, there was a span of 14 bases. CDR3 size: 13 residues. Germline lookup yields CDR1 SGDLS and CDR2 YYNGEE. The CDR3 reads CASSPSSLGEQFF. The CDR3, as DNA: TGTGCCAGCAGCCCTTCGAGCCTCGGTGAGCAGTTCTTC.

The chain joins TRBV2 to TRBJ2-7; D may match TRBD1 or TRBD2 (6 bases each). Trimming cost V 3 bases and J 1 base, with 19 bases left between them. The germline V gene encodes CDR1 SNHLY and CDR2 FYNNEI. The CDR3 is 17 residues long. This CDR3 is CASSDLSWGAGSYEQYF. The CDR3 bases are TGTGCCAGCAGTGATCTCTCCTGGGGGGCAGGGTCCTACGAGCAGTACTTC.

This clone was counted only a few times. The genes are TRBV30 and TRBJ2-2; possible D gene TRBD1, 6 bases. This CDR3 spans 12 amino acids. V lost 3 bases and J lost 8, with 10 bases in between. Per the germline V gene, CDR1 is GTSNPN and CDR2 is SVGIG (reference sequence). The CDR3 DNA follows: TGTGCCTGGAGAAGGGGGATAGGGGAGCTGTTTTTT. Its protein is CAWRRGIGELFF.

This chain links TRBV29-1 with TRBJ2-4, with D tentatively TRBD2 (5 bases). The CDR3 spans 14 residues. Germline V lookup: CDR1 SQVTM, CDR2 ANQGSEA. Trimming took 6 bases from V and 7 from J, leaving 19 bases between them. CDR3 DNA sequence: TGCAGCGTCCGCAGACTCCGGGGATGGAACATTCAGTACTTC. It yields the protein CSVRRLRGWNIQYF.

This clone has only a few counts. The chain uses TRBV29-1 and TRBJ1-5; possibly TRBD1 for D (5 bases). Germline CDR1 is SQVTM and CDR2 is ANQGSEA. The ends were cut back, 6 bases at V and 4 bases at J, with 7 bases in the middle. The CDR3 has 11 residues. In DNA form, the CDR3 reads TGCAGCGTCGGGACGAATCAGCCCCAGCATTTT. This sequence encodes CSVGTNQPQHF.

The gene calls are TRBV30 and TRBJ1-6; TRBD1 aligns across 7 bases. CDR3 length equals 14 residues. Germline V gives CDR1 GTSNPN, CDR2 SVGIG (reference sequence). The J segment lost 7 bases and the V segment lost 3 bases, leaving 6 bases of the junction unmatched. The CDR3 nucleotides read TGTGCCTGGAGCAGAGGACAGGCGAATTCACCCCTCCACTTT. Encoded protein: CAWSRGQANSPLHF.

This clone was detected only a few times. The chain uses TRBV30 and TRBJ1-2; the match to TRBD1 covers 10 bases. V lost 3 bases to trimming and J lost 8 bases; unmatched junction nucleotides: 12. The CDR3 covers 15 residues. The germline V gene has CDR1 GTSNPN and CDR2 SVGIG (reference sequence). CDR3 in DNA: TGTGCCTGGAGCCCACCCCCCGGGACAGGGGTCGGCTACACCTTC. Translation gives CAWSPPPGTGVGYTF.

The chain is built from TRBV28 and TRBJ2-7, with 11 bases fitting TRBD2. V trimming: 5 bases; J trimming: 0 bases; junction bases outside the gene matches: 3. The CDR3 covers 15 residues. The V gene's germline CDR1 is MDHEN and CDR2 SYDVKM. CDR3 in DNA: TGTGCCAGCAGTCCTAGCGGGGGGTTCTCCTACGAGCAGTACTTC. Amino acids: CASSPSGGFSYEQYF.

This chain links TRBV5-6 with TRBJ2-2, with D uncertain. V lost 5 bases, J lost 6 bases, and 8 bases lay in between. The germline V gene has CDR1 SGHDT and CDR2 YYEEEE. The CDR3 has 12 residues. The CDR3 DNA is TGTGCCAGCAGGACCGTAGCCGGGGAGCTGTTTTTT. Its translation is CASRTVAGELFF.